The 27 T cell receptor beta chains given below trace back to one sample, sequenced in a study of CD8 T cells in ankylosing spondylitis. TCRdb reprocessed the 5' RACE reads via MiXCR and lists one record per CDR3 protein. This table holds 380,000 or so distinct CDR3 sequences, 20% to 25% found once. The sequenced sample was blood, either unsorted or a sorted T cell fraction (not recorded which). The receptors here all came from a male donor with ankylosing spondylitis or in good health (not recorded which).

This clonotype was observed a few times. V and J are TRBV6-1 and TRBJ2-5; D unclear. The ends were cut back, 4 bases at V and 5 bases at J, with 5 bases in the middle. Germline V gene sequence: CDR1 MNHNS, CDR2 SASEGT. This CDR3 is 11 amino acids long. The chain's CDR3 is CASSGPETQYF. The CDR3 DNA is TGTGCCAGCAGTGGGCCCGAGACCCAGTACTTC.

In this sample, this clonotype turned up many times. The chain couples TRBV12-3 or TRBV12-4 to TRBJ2-5; D is undetermined. Trimming shortened V by 3 bases and J by 4 bases, and 12 bases separated the two germline ends. CDR3 length equals 14 residues. The CDR3 DNA reads TGTGCCAGCAGTTTTGTGGGGTCGGGAGAGACCCAGTACTTC. Translated: CASSFVGSGETQYF.

This clonotype has a handful of counts. V gene TRBV28 combines with J gene TRBJ2-2, with 7 bases that match TRBD2. V lost 11 bases, J lost 2 bases, and 5 bases stayed unmatched. This CDR3 spans 13 amino acids. Looked up from germline, CDR1 is MDHEN and CDR2 is SYDVKM. The CDR3 DNA is TGTGCCTCGGGCGGGGGAAACACCGGGGAGCTGTTTTTT. This encodes CASGGGNTGELFF. The whole variable domain, filled in from reference TRBV28 and TRBJ2-2, reads DVKVTQSSRYLVKRTGEKVFLECVQDMDHENMFWYRQDPGLGLRLIYFSYDVKMKEKGDIPEGYSVSREKKERFSLILESASTNQTSMYLCASGGGNTGELFFGEGSRLTVL.

This clonotype turned up a few times. The chain couples TRBV30 to TRBJ2-3; 8 bases are a match to TRBD2. The V gene end was trimmed by 3 bases and the J gene end by 5 bases; junction bases not matched to a gene: 7. The length of the CDR3 is 14 residues. Per the germline V gene, CDR1 is GTSNPN and CDR2 is SVGIG (reference sequence). Written as DNA, the CDR3 is TGTGCCTGGAGCCAGACGGGGGGGCAAGATACGCAGTATTTT. Translation: CAWSQTGGQDTQYF.

The rearrangement links TRBV28 to TRBJ2-7; 12 positions match TRBD1. Trimming at V came to 5 bases and at J to 2 bases, leaving 4 bases not matched to a gene. The CDR3 is 15 amino acids. Germline V gives CDR1 MDHEN, CDR2 SYDVKM. This CDR3 is CASSRDRGLTYEQYF. The CDR3 DNA follows: TGTGCCAGCAGTAGGGACAGGGGGCTTACCTACGAGCAGTACTTC.

This clonotype has more than one count but fewer than ten. The CDR3 DNA is TGTGCCACCAGTGGGGGGGGTGGCAGCTCCTACAATGAGCAGTTCTTC. Protein: CATSGGGGSSYNEQFF. This chain uses TRBV24-1 with TRBJ2-1, with 7 bases that match TRBD2. V lost 5 bases to trimming and J lost 0 bases; unmatched junction nucleotides: 6. The CDR3 totals 16 residues. Germline CDR1 and CDR2: KGHDR and SFDVKD.

This chain joins TRBV4-1 and TRBJ2-2; D not resolved. This CDR3 region has 15 residues. Per the germline V gene, CDR1 is MGHRA and CDR2 is YSYEKL. V gave up 0 bases and J gave up 4 bases, with 9 bases separating them. CDR3 region: CASSQDRPFTGELFF. The CDR3 nucleotides read TGCGCCAGCAGCCAAGATAGGCCTTTCACCGGGGAGCTGTTTTTT.

This clonotype showed up just a few times. The chain joins TRBV7-8 to TRBJ2-1; possibly TRBD1 or TRBD2 for D (6 bases each). CDR1 is SGHVS and CDR2 is FQNEAQ in the germline V gene. Trimming pared 8 bases from V and 0 bases from J, leaving 11 bases between. CDR3 length: 14 amino acids. The CDR3 DNA reads as TGTGCCAGCTGCGGGACAATCTCCTACAATGAGCAGTTCTTC. The encoded protein is CASCGTISYNEQFF.

The V gene is TRBV21-1, the J gene TRBJ2-7; the listed D gene, TRBD1, was not tested against the DNA. TRBV21-1 constitutes a pseudogene. CDR3 size: 16 residues. CDR3 in amino acids: CASSKQGGRWYTEQYF. DNA of the CDR3: TGTGCCAGCAGCAAACAAGGGGGGAGGTGGTATACCGAGCAGTACTTC.

J is TRBJ1-5 and V is TRBV10-2, with D possibly being TRBD1 (5 bases). This CDR3 is built from 16 residues. Germline V gene data show CDR1 as WSHSY and CDR2 as SAAADI. Between the trimmed V and J ends, which lost 1 base and 0 bases, there was a span of 10 bases. CDR3: CASSEWGVNSNQPQHF. CDR3 DNA sequence: TGCGCCAGCAGTGAGTGGGGGGTGAATAGCAATCAGCCCCAGCATTTT.

This clonotype was counted only a few times. This chain uses TRBV29-1 with TRBJ2-2; a possible D gene is TRBD1 (5 bases). Germline loops: CDR1 SQVTM, CDR2 ANQGSEA. The V and J ends lost 6 bases and 0 bases respectively, with 11 bases between them. The CDR3 consists of 14 residues. The chain's CDR3 is CSVETEANTGELFF. The CDR3 coding sequence is TGCAGCGTCGAGACAGAAGCGAACACCGGGGAGCTGTTTTTT.

V gene TRBV12-3 or TRBV12-4 combines with J gene TRBJ2-2, with a possible D match to TRBD1 (6 bases). V lost 3 bases, J lost 9 bases, and 8 bases lay in between. The CDR3 consists of 12 residues. Written as DNA, the CDR3 is TGTGCCAGCAGTTTGGGGGCTAGGGAGCTGTTTTTT. It specifies CASSLGARELFF.

This clonotype was counted only a few times. This rearrangement joins TRBV12-3 or TRBV12-4 to TRBJ2-3; D call uncertain. This CDR3 is built from 13 residues. Trimming left V 6 bases short and J 5 bases short, with 12 bases between. The CDR3 coding sequence is TGTGCCAGCAGCCGAACCCGAATAGATACGCAGTATTTT. Its protein product is CASSRTRIDTQYF.

The chain combines TRBV28 with TRBJ2-3; D perhaps matches TRBD2 (5 bases). This CDR3 spans 16 amino acids. Germline values: CDR1 MDHEN, CDR2 SYDVKM. The ends were cut back, 1 base at V and 1 base at J, with 12 bases in the middle. The CDR3 bases are TGTGCCAGCAGTTTATACTGGAACGGGGGCACAGATACGCAGTATTTT. Translated, it gives CASSLYWNGGTDTQYF.

The V and J genes are TRBV18 and TRBJ2-3, with a possible D match to TRBD2 (5 bases). In germline, CDR1 is KGHSH, CDR2 LQKENI. Trimming removed 3 bases from V and 5 bases from J, with 9 bases in between. The CDR3 is made up of 13 amino acids. The CDR3: CASSPGAGDTQYF. The CDR3 DNA is TGTGCCAGCTCACCGGGTGCGGGAGATACGCAGTATTTT.

This clonotype was detected only a few times. The rearrangement uses TRBV27 and TRBJ2-7; TRBD1 aligns across 8 bases. Germline V lookup: CDR1 MNHEY, CDR2 SMNVEV (reference sequence). The CDR3 extends over 14 amino acids. Losses at the gene ends were 5 bases for V and 4 bases for J; bases not matched to a gene: 7. The CDR3, as DNA: TGTGCCAGCAGTCCGGACAGGGTAGGATACGAGCAGTACTTC. Residues: CASSPDRVGYEQYF.

This sequence joins TRBV28 and TRBJ2-6, with D possibly matching TRBD1 (6 bases). This CDR3 region has 16 residues. Germline CDR1 MDHEN, CDR2 SYDVKM. The V end was cut by 6 bases, the J end by 2 bases, with 14 bases between. CDR3 in DNA: TGTGCCAGCAGGCCCCCAGGGGCCCCTGGGGCCAACGTCCTGACTTTC. Its translation: CASRPPGAPGANVLTF.

V usage is TRBV2 and J usage is TRBJ2-3; possibly TRBD1 or TRBD2 for D (6 bases each). Germline-derived CDR1 and CDR2 are SNHLY and FYNNEI. Between the trimmed V and J ends, which lost 3 bases and 3 bases, there was a span of 16 bases. The CDR3 spans 16 residues. The CDR3: CASSEGGQPITDTQYF. The DNA for the CDR3 is TGTGCCAGCAGTGAGGGGGGCCAGCCTATAACAGATACGCAGTATTTT. Based on the CDR3 plus reference TRBV2 and TRBJ2-3, the full variable domain is EPEVTQTPSHQVTQMGQEVILRCVPISNHLYFYWYRQILGQKVEFLVSFYNNEISEKSEIFDDQFSVERPDGSNFTLKIRSTKLEDSAMYFCASSEGGQPITDTQYFGPGTRLTVL.

This chain joins TRBV28 and TRBJ2-5; TRBD1 matches 9 bases. V trimming: 3 bases; J trimming: 5 bases; junction bases outside the gene matches: 4. Germline CDR1 MDHEN, CDR2 SYDVKM. The CDR3 runs 14 residues. Here the CDR3 reads CASSFYRGQETQYF. DNA for the CDR3: TGTGCCAGCAGTTTTTACAGGGGGCAGGAGACCCAGTACTTC.

This clonotype was observed a few times. This rearrangement joins TRBV18 to TRBJ2-5, with a tentative D call TRBD1 (6 bases). Deletions cut 3 bases from V and 2 bases from J, with 10 bases between. Germline CDR1 and CDR2: KGHSH and LQKENI. CDR3 length: 14 residues. The chain's CDR3 is CASSPGQEQETQYF. The CDR3 DNA reads as TGTGCCAGCTCACCGGGACAAGAACAAGAGACCCAGTACTTC.

The genes are TRBV20-1 and TRBJ2-7, with 8 bases matching TRBD2. In germline, CDR1 is DFQATT, CDR2 SNEGSKA (reference sequence). This CDR3 is 16 amino acids long. V trimming: 0 bases; J trimming: 1 base; junction bases outside the gene matches: 8. This chain's CDR3 is CSARDFKRGPSYEQYF. The DNA for the CDR3 is TGCAGTGCTAGAGATTTTAAGCGGGGGCCTTCCTACGAGCAGTACTTC.

The chain couples TRBV7-9 to TRBJ1-1; D is uncertain. CDR1 is SEHNR and CDR2 is FQNEAQ in the germline V gene (reference sequence). V was pared by 4 bases and J by 5 bases, with 20 bases between. This CDR3 region has 16 residues. In DNA form, the CDR3 reads TGTGCCAGCAGCTCCCTGCACGGCGGGAGGGAGACTGAAGCTTTCTTT. This gives the protein CASSSLHGGRETEAFF.

V is TRBV9 and J is TRBJ2-7; a possible D gene is TRBD1 (6 bases). Germline CDR1 is SGDLS and CDR2 is YYNGEE. V lost 5 bases and J 3 bases, leaving 12 bases between the germline ends. This CDR3 is built from 13 residues. CDR3 residues: CASSVTGYYEQYF. The DNA for the CDR3 is TGTGCCAGCAGTGTCACAGGGTACTACGAGCAGTACTTC.

This chain joins TRBV6-5 and TRBJ2-5; 9 positions match TRBD2. Germline trimming cut 5 bases from V and 2 bases from J; bases unmatched to any gene: 6. CDR1 MNHEY and CDR2 SVGAGI come from the germline V gene. This CDR3 is 15 amino acids long. CDR3 DNA sequence: TGTGCCAGCAGTCCCTCGACTAGCGGTCAAGAGACCCAGTACTTC. Translating gives CASSPSTSGQETQYF.

This clonotype was found a few times. The chain uses TRBV6-6 and TRBJ1-2, with D maybe TRBD1 (5 bases). Germline CDR1 and CDR2: MNHNY and SVGAGI (reference sequence). This CDR3 is built from 12 residues. The V gene lost 7 bases and the J gene lost 4 bases, with 10 bases spanning the gap. This chain's CDR3 is CASTGLSYGYTF. The CDR3 coding sequence is TGTGCCAGCACGGGGCTCTCCTATGGCTACACCTTC.

The chain joins TRBV2 to TRBJ2-3, with 8 bases fitting TRBD2. The CDR3 has 18 amino acids. J was trimmed by 2 bases and V by 3 bases; bases with no gene match: 13. Germline V CDR1 and CDR2: SNHLY, FYNNEI. In nucleotides, the CDR3 is TGTGCCAGCAGTGACCCGTTTTCGCGGGGGGACCCCACAGATACGCAGTATTTT. Translation: CASSDPFSRGDPTDTQYF.

The chain couples TRBV6-1 to TRBJ2-2; 10 positions agree with TRBD2. J lost 8 bases, V lost 5 bases, and 2 bases had no gene match. Germline values: CDR1 MNHNS, CDR2 SASEGT. The CDR3 extends over 13 amino acids. In DNA, the CDR3 is TGTGCCAGCAGTAGCGGGGGGGCGGGGGAGCTGTTTTTT. Its translation: CASSSGGAGELFF.